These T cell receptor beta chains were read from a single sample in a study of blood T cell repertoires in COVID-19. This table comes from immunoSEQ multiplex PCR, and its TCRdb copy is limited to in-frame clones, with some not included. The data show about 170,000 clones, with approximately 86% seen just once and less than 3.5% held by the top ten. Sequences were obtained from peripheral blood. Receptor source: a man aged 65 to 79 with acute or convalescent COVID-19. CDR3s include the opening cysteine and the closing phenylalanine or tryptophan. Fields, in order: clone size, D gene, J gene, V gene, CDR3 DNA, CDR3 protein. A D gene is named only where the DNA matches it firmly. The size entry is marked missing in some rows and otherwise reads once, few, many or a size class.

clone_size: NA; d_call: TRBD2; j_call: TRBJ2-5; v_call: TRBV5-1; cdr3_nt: TGCGCCAGCAATCGGGGGACTAGCGGGAGGCCGTGGCAAGAGACCCAGTACTTC; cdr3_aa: CASNRGTSGRPWQETQYF
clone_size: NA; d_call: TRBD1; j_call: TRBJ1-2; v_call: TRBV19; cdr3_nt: TGTGCCAGCACCGGGACAGGGGGGCTAAACTATGGCTACACCTTC; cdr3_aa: CASTGTGGLNYGYTF
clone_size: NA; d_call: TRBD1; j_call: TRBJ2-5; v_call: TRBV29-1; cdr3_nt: TGCAGCGTGGACAGGGAGGTAGGAGAGACCCAGTACTTC; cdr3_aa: CSVDREVGETQYF
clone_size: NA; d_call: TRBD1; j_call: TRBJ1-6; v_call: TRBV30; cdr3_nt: TGTGCCTGGACCTACAGGGGGACTACACCCCTCCACTTT; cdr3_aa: CAWTYRGTTPLHF
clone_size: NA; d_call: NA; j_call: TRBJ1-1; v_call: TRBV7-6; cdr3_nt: TGTGCCAGCAGCTTATCAGATCACCTGTGGAGCACTGAAGCTTTCTTT; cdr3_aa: CASSLSDHLWSTEAFF
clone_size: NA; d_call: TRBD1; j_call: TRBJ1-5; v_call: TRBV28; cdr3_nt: TGTGCCAGCAGTTTTCGGACAGGCGATCAGCCCCAGCATTTT; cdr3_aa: CASSFRTGDQPQHF
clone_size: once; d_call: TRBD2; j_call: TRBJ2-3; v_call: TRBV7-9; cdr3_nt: TGTGCCAGCAGCCCCGGGAGGACTAGCGCAATAGATACGCAGTATTTT; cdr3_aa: CASSPGRTSAIDTQYF
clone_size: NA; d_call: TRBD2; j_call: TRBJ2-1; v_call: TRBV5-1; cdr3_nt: TGCGCCAGCAGCTTGACTAGCGGTTTTGAGCAGTTCTTC; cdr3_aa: CASSLTSGFEQFF
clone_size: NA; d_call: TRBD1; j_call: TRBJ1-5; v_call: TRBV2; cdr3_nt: TGTGCCAGCAGTGGAGGACAGGGTCATCAGCCCCAGCATTTT; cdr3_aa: CASSGGQGHQPQHF
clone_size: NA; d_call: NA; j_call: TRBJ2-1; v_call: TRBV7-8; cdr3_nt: TGTGCCAGCAGCCCTAGGCGCGTTAGCTCCTACAATGAGCAGTTCTTC; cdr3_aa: CASSPRRVSSYNEQFF
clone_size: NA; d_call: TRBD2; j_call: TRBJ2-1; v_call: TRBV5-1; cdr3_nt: TGCGCCAGCAGCTTGGGCCCCTACGGTGGCGGGCGGGGGGAAATCAATGAGCAGTTCTTC; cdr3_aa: CASSLGPYGGGRGEINEQFF
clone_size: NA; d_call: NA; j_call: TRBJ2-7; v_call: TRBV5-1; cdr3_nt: TGCGCCAGCAGCTTGTACCAGTCCTACGAGCAGTACTTC; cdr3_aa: CASSLYQSYEQYF
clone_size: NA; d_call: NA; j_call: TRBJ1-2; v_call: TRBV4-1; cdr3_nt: TGCGCCAGCAGCCATTTGGGGGGTGGCTACACCTTC; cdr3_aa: CASSHLGGGYTF
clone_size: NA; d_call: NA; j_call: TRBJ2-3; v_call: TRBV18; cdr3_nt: TGTGCCAGCTCACCACCGCCAGGGGTGGGGGATACGCAGTATTTT; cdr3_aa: CASSPPPGVGDTQYF
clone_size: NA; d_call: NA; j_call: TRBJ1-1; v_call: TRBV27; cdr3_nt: TGTGCCAGCAGTCCCCGGACTAACACTGAAGCTTTCTTT; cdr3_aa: CASSPRTNTEAFF
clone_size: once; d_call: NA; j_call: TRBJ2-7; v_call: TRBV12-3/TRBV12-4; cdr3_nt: TGTGCCAGCAGTTTCCCTGGGACACGCGAGCAGTACTTC; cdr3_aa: CASSFPGTREQYF
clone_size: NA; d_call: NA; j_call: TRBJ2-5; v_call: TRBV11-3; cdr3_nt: TGTGCCAGCAGCCCTAGACAGGCAGAAGGAGAGACCCAGTACTTC; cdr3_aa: CASSPRQAEGETQYF
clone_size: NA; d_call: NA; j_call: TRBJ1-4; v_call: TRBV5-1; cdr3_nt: TGCGCCAGCAGCTTTGGGGACATTAATGAAAAACTGTTTTTT; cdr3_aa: CASSFGDINEKLFF
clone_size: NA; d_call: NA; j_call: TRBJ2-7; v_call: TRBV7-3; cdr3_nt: TGTGCCAGCAGCCAGGGGGGACCCTACGAGTGGCAGTACTTC; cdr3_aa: CASSQGGPYEWQYF
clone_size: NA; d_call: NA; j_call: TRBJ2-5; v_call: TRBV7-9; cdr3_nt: TGTGCCAGCAGCTTGGGGGGTTGGGAGACCCAGTACTTC; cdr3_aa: CASSLGGWETQYF
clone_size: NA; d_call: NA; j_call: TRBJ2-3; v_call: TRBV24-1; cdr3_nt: TGTGCCACCAGTGATTATATAGGAACAGGGCAGTATTTT; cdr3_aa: CATSDYIGTGQYF
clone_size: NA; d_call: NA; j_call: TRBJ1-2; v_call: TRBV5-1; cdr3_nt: TGCGCCAGCAGCTTACCGGACAGCCCGGGCACCTTC; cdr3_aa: CASSLPDSPGTF
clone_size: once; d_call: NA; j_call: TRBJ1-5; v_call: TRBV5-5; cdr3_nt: TGTGCCAGCAGCCCCCACGGGGGGGCGAGCAATCAGCCCCAGCATTTT; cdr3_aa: CASSPHGGASNQPQHF
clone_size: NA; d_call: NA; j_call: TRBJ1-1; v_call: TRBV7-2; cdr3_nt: TGTGCCAGCAGGCTGACAAGAAACACTGAAGCTTTCTTT; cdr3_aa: CASRLTRNTEAFF
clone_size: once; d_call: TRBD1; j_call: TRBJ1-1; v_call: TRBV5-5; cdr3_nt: TGTGCCAGCAGCCTCTCGTACAGGGGCACTGAAGCTTTCTTT; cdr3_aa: CASSLSYRGTEAFF
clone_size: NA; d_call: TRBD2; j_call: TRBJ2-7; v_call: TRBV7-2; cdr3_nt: TGTGCCAGCAGCTTAGTCGGGGGAGGGGTCCCCTACGAGCAGTACTTC; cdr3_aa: CASSLVGGGVPYEQYF
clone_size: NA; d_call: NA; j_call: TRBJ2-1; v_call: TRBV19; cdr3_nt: TGTGCCAGTAGTAACCGGGAAAACGAGCAGTTCTTC; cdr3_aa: CASSNRENEQFF
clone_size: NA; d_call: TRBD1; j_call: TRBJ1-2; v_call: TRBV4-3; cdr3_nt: TGCGCCAGCAGCCAAGGGGGACCGGGACAGTTTAACTATGGCTACACCTTC; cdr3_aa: CASSQGGPGQFNYGYTF
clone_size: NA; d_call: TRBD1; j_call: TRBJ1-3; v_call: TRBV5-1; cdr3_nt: TGCGCCAGCAGCCCCGACAGGGGTGGAAACACCATATATTTT; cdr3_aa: CASSPDRGGNTIYF
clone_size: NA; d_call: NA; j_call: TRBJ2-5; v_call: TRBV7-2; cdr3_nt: TGTGCCAGCAGCGAGACTCGAGAGGAGACCCAGTACTTC; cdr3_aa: CASSETREETQYF
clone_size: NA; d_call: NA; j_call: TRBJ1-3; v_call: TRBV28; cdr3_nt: TGTGCCAGCATCCCCACCGCCGGGAGGGCCTCTGGAAACACCATATATTTT; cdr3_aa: CASIPTAGRASGNTIYF
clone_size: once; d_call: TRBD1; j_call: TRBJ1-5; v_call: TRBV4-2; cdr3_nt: TGTGCCAGCAGCCCGGACAGGCGGAGGCAGCCCCAGCATTTT; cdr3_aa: CASSPDRRRQPQHF
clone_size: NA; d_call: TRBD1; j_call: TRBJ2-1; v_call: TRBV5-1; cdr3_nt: TGCGCCAGCAGCTTGATCCCGGGACAGGACTACAATGAGCAGTTCTTC; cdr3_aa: CASSLIPGQDYNEQFF
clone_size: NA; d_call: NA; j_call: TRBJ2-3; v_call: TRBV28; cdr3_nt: TGTGCCAGCCTAGATGGGGGGAACACAGATACGCAGTATTTT; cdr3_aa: CASLDGGNTDTQYF
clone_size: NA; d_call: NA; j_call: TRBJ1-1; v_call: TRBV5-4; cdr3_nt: TGTGCCAGCAGCACAAACAGGGACGGGAACACTGAAGCTTTCTTT; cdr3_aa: CASSTNRDGNTEAFF
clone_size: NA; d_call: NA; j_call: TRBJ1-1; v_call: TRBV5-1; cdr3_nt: TGCGCCAGCAGCTTGCGAGGGGGTAACACTGAAGCTTTCTTT; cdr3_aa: CASSLRGGNTEAFF
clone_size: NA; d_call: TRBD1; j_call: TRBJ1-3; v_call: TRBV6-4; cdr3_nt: TGTGCCAGCATCGGGGACAGGGTAGTTGGAAACACCATATATTTT; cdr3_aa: CASIGDRVVGNTIYF
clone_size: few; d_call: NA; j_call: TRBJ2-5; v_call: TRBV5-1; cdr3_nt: TGCGCCAGCAGCCTTATTCCTAGCGTCACCGGGCGAGAGACCCAGTACTTC; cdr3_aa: CASSLIPSVTGRETQYF
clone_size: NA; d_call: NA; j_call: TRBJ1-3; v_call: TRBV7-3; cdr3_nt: TGTGCCAGCAGCCGGAGCTCTGGAAACACCATATATTTT; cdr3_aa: CASSRSSGNTIYF
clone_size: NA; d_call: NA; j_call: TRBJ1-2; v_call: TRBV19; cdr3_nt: TGTGCCAGTAGTAAAGGGCCCCCGGGGGGCTACACCTTC; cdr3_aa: CASSKGPPGGYTF
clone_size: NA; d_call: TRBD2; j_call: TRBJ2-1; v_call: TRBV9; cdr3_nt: TGTGCCAGCAGCGTGAGGGAGCGGGGGGCCGTATACAATGAGCAGTTCTTC; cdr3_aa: CASSVRERGAVYNEQFF
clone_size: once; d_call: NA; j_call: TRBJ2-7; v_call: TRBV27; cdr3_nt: TGTGCCAGCACCCGTCAGGGGGCGATGGGACTAACCTACGAGCAGTACTTC; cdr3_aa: CASTRQGAMGLTYEQYF
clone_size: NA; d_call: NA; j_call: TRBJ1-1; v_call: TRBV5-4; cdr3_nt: TGTGCCAGCAGCTTGGACAGTCAGGGGAACACTGAAGCTTTCTTT; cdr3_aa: CASSLDSQGNTEAFF
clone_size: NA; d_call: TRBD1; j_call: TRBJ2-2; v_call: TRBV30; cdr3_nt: TGTGCCTGGTCACCCGCCAGGGGGACGTACACCGGGGAGCTGTTTTTT; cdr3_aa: CAWSPARGTYTGELFF
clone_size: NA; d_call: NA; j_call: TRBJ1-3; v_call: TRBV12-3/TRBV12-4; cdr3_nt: TGTGCCAGCAGTTTTTCGGGAAACACCATATATTTT; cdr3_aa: CASSFSGNTIYF
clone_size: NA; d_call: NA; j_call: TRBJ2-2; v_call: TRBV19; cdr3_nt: TGTGCCAGTAGTAGCGGGGGCTGGAACACCGGGGAGCTGTTTTTT; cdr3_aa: CASSSGGWNTGELFF
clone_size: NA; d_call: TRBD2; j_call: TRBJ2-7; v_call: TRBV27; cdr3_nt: TGTGCCAGCAGTCCCGGGAGGCGGGCCCGCACCTACGAGCAGTACTTC; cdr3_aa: CASSPGRRARTYEQYF
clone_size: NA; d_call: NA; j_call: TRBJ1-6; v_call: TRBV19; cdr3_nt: TGTGCCGCCGGGGGAGGGTTGAGCTCCTATAATTCACCCCTCCACTTT; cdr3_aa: CAAGGGLSSYNSPLHF
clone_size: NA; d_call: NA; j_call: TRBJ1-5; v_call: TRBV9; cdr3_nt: TGTGCCAGCAGCGTAGCCGGGAGTCAGCCCCAGCATTTT; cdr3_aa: CASSVAGSQPQHF
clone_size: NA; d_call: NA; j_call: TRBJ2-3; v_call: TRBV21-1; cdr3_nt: TGTGCCAGCAGCAAAGCGTTCGGGACTAGCGGGCGATACACAGATACGCAGTATTTT; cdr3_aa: CASSKAFGTSGRYTDTQYF
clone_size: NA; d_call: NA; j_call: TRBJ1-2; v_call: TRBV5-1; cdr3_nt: TGCGCCAGCGGCCAGACAGGAAATTGGGGCTACACCTTC; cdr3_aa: CASGQTGNWGYTF
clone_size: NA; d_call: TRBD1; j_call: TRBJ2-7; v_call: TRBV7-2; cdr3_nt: TGTGCCAGCAGCTTAAGTGGCAGGGGGCGAACAAGCTCCTACGAGCAGTACTTC; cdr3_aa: CASSLSGRGRTSSYEQYF
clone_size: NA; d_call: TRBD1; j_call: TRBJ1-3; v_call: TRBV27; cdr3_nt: TGTGCCAGCAGTTTGTTTACAGGGGGCAGCATATATTTT; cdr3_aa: CASSLFTGGSIYF
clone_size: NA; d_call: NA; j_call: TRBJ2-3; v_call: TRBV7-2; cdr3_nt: TGTGCCAGCACTAGCACAAATACGCAGTATTTT; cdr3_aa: CASTSTNTQYF